These 15 T cell receptor beta chains came from one sample sequenced in a study of shared clonotypes between healthy human individuals. The assay was immunoSEQ multiplex PCR, and TCRdb's table has in-frame clones only and misses some. This repertoire shows approximately 940,000 clones, roughly 72% found once; its top ten account for over 1.3%. The sequencing input was memory CD4+ T cells sorted from blood. Noted subset: CD45RA-negative fraction. These receptor sequences come from a man aged 18 to 30 in good health.

There are a few counts of this clone. V and J are TRBV29-1 and TRBJ1-3; D uncertain. The germline V and J ends were trimmed by 7 bases and 3 bases, with 10 bases remaining between them. Germline V gives CDR1 SQVTM, CDR2 ANQGSEA. The CDR3 runs 12 residues. The CDR3 spells CSALGLGNTIYF. The CDR3 DNA is TGCAGCGCCTTAGGCCTTGGAAACACCATATATTTT.

V is TRBV18 and J is TRBJ2-4; D is perhaps TRBD2 (6 bases). Trimming shortened V by 5 bases and J by 1 base, and 15 bases separated the two germline ends. The CDR3 extends over 16 amino acids. Per germline, CDR1 KGHSH and CDR2 LQKENI. CDR3 nucleotides: TGTGCCAGCTCATCCAGAAACGGAGGGGCCAAAAACATTCAGTACTTC. Translation gives CASSSRNGGAKNIQYF.

As regards this clone: Additional DNA sequences in this sample encode the identical CDR3. The chain combines TRBV19 with TRBJ2-3; 8 bases line up with TRBD2. Per germline, CDR1 LNHDA and CDR2 SQIVND (reference sequence). The trim removed 6 bases at V and 1 base at J, leaving 3 bases unmatched. This CDR3 has 14 amino acids. CDR3 nucleotide sequence: TGTGCCAGTAGGAGAGCGGGAGGCACAGATACGCAGTATTTT. It translates to CASRRAGGTDTQYF.

The chain links TRBV10-3 to TRBJ1-4; TRBD1 agrees at 8 bases. Trimming removed 0 bases from V and 12 bases from J; junction bases left unmatched: 12. Germline V CDR1 and CDR2: ENHRY, SYGVKD. The CDR3 has 16 residues. For the CDR3, the DNA is TGTGCCATCAGTGAGTCGGAAGGGACAGGCACCGGGGAACTGTTTTTT. This codes for CAISESEGTGTGELFF.

The V call is TRBV7-8, the J call TRBJ2-4, with D possibly being TRBD1 or TRBD2 (6 bases each). V lost 1 base, J lost 3 bases, and 10 bases lay in between. Germline V lookup: CDR1 SGHVS, CDR2 FQNEAQ. There are 15 residues in the CDR3. CDR3 DNA sequence: TGTGCCAGCAGCTTAGAAGGGGGGCACAAAAACATTCAGTACTTC. It codes for CASSLEGGHKNIQYF.

Worth noting for this clone: Other nucleotide sequences in the sample specify the same CDR3. V usage is TRBV5-6 and J usage is TRBJ2-5; perhaps TRBD2 as D (6 bases). The CDR3 has 15 amino acids. V lost 0 bases and J 5 bases, leaving 14 bases between the germline ends. From germline, CDR1 is SGHDT and CDR2 YYEEEE. CDR3 sequence reads: CASSLAGLAQETQYF. In DNA, the CDR3 is TGTGCCAGCAGCTTGGCGGGACTTGCGCAGGAGACCCAGTACTTC.

V and J are TRBV5-1 and TRBJ2-5, with TRBD1 identical over 9 bases. The CDR3 has 15 amino acids. Looked up from germline, CDR1 is SGHRS and CDR2 is YFSETQ. V lost 5 bases, J lost 0 bases, and 5 bases stayed unmatched. CDR3 sequence (DNA): TGCGCCAGCAGTGCGTGGGACAGGGACCAAGAGACCCAGTACTTC. Amino acids: CASSAWDRDQETQYF.

Comment on this clone: A far larger clone differs by one base, so this is likely a read error. Other DNA sequences in the same sample also yield this CDR3. This chain joins TRBV15 and TRBJ1-6, with a possible D match to TRBD1 (6 bases). CDR3 length: 13 amino acids. Germline assignment: CDR1 LNHNV and CDR2 YYDKDF (reference sequence). The CDR3: CATSRGTDSPLHF. The CDR3 nucleotides read TGTGCCACCAGCAGAGGGACAGATTCACCCCTCCATTTT. The whole variable domain, remainder taken from reference TRBV15 and TRBJ1-6, is DAMVIQNPRYQVTQFGKPVTLSCSQTLNHNVMYWYQQKSSQAPKLLFHYYDKDFNNEADTPDNFQSRRPNTSFCFLDIRSPGLGDTAMYLCATSRGTDSPLHFGNGTRLTVT.

The rearrangement uses TRBV7-2 and TRBJ2-1; 8 positions agree with TRBD2. The junction had 6 bases not matched to a gene; V was cut back by 2 bases and J by 3 bases. The CDR3 covers 16 residues. Germline assignment: CDR1 SGHTA and CDR2 FQGNSA. DNA for the CDR3: TGTGCCAGCAGCTTATCGGCAGCGGGAGTCTACAATGAGCAGTTCTTC. Encoded protein: CASSLSAAGVYNEQFF.

This clone was observed once. The chain has TRBV28 and TRBJ2-3, with 11 bases that match TRBD1. The V segment lost 3 bases and the J segment 6 bases; nucleotides outside the gene matches: 11. CDR3 length: 17 residues. Germline CDR1 MDHEN, CDR2 SYDVKM. The CDR3 sequence: CASSLMVGTGGSDTQYF. CDR3 bases: TGTGCCAGCAGTTTGATGGTGGGGACAGGGGGATCGGATACGCAGTATTTT.

The V and J genes are TRBV11-2 and TRBJ1-3; D is ambiguous. This CDR3 is 11 amino acids long. V was trimmed by 5 bases and J by 10 bases, leaving 9 bases between them. Per the germline V gene, CDR1 is SGHAT and CDR2 is FQNNGV. The chain's CDR3 is CASSAQRTIYF. CDR3 DNA: TGTGCCAGCAGCGCTCAGCGGACCATATATTTT.

This chain links TRBV6-5 with TRBJ1-2, with 8 positions matching TRBD1. The V segment lost 6 bases and the J segment 6 bases; nucleotides outside the gene matches: 9. Germline CDR1 and CDR2: MNHEY and SVGAGI. The length of the CDR3 is 14 residues. The CDR3: CASRMTGAGDGYTF. The CDR3 nucleotides read TGTGCCAGCAGGATGACAGGGGCGGGGGATGGCTACACCTTC.

V gene TRBV7-9 combines with J gene TRBJ2-7; TRBD1 aligns across 7 bases. J was trimmed by 1 base and V by 5 bases; bases with no gene match: 8. The CDR3 spans 15 residues. CDR1 is SEHNR and CDR2 is FQNEAQ in the germline V gene (reference sequence). The CDR3 nucleotides are TGTGCCAGCAGCACCGGGACAGCCGAATCCTACGAGCAGTACTTC. Translation gives CASSTGTAESYEQYF.

The chain combines TRBV5-1 with TRBJ2-6; D uncertain. Germline V lookup: CDR1 SGHRS, CDR2 YFSETQ. Trimming shortened V by 2 bases and J by 0 bases, and 3 bases separated the two germline ends. The CDR3 is made up of 14 amino acids. This CDR3 is CASSLISGANVLTF. The CDR3 DNA reads TGCGCCAGCAGCTTAATCTCTGGGGCCAACGTCCTGACTTTC. The variable domain in full, completed from reference TRBV5-1 and TRBJ2-6, reads KAGVTQTPRYLIKTRGQQVTLSCSPISGHRSVSWYQQTPGQGLQFLFEYFSETQRNKGNFPGRFSGRQFSNSRSEMNVSTLELGDSALYLCASSLISGANVLTFGAGSRLTVL.

The V call is TRBV29-1, the J call TRBJ1-2; TRBD1 matches 9 bases. Germline V lookup: CDR1 SQVTM, CDR2 ANQGSEA. The CDR3 totals 14 residues. After removal of 0 bases from V and 4 bases from J, the junction contained 3 bases not matched to a gene. DNA of the CDR3: TGCAGCGTTGAAGAGGACAGGGGATCCTATGGCTACACCTTC. The encoded protein is CSVEEDRGSYGYTF.